This section outlines one T cell receptor (beta chain) sequence together with its context. The data are from a study of pediatric ulcerative colitis. Data came from immunoSEQ multiplex PCR; TCRdb stores just in-frame clones and leaves some out. The table has tens of thousands of clones, more than 75% seen once. The CDR3 has 12 amino acids. The germline gives CDR1 ENHRY, CDR2 SYGVKD. V dropped 10 bases and J dropped 0 bases, with 10 bases sitting between them. This chain uses TRBV10-3 with TRBJ2-7; possible D gene TRBD2, 6 bases. This sequence originates from a boy under 18 who was a control in a study of pediatric ulcerative colitis. Sequencing used blood. DNA of the CDR3: TGTGCCAGCTGGGACTTCTCCTACGAGCAGTACTTC. This encodes CASWDFSYEQYF.